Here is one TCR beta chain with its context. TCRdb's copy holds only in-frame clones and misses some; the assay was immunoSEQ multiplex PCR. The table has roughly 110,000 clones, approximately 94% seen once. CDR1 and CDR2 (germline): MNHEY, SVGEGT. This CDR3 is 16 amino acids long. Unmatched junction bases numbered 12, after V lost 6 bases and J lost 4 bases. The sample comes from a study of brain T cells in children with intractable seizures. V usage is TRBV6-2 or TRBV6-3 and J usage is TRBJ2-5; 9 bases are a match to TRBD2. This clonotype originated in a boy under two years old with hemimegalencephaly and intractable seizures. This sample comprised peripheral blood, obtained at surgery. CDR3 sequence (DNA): TGTGCCAGCAGCATCGGCGGGAGGGGACCGAGAGAGACCCAGTACTTC. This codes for CASSIGGRGPRETQYF.